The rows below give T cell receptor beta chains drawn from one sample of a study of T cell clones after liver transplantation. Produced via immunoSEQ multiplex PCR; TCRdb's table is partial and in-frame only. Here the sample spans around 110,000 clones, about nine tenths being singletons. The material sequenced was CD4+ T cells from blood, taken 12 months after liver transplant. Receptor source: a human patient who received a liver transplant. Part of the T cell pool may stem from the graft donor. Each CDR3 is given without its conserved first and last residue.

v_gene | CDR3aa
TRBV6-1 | ASSEGWSGYGYT
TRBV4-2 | ASSQVGGLNTEAF
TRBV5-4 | ASSPAIGDSTKETQY
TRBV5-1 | ASSLVSPGTSEQY
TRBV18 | ASSPILLTGELF
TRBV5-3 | ARSTSGSYNEQF
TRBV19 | ASKGRPDNGLAQH
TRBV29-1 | SGRDSPYNEQF
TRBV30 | AWSVGGPQETQY
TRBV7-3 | ASSLDSGANVLT
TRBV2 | ASSEAGVGGNTIY
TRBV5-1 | ASSPGGTGELF
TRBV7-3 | ASPPSDTQY
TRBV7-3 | ASSFGTSEQF
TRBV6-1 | ASSDGVIMPQH
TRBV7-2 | ASSHGTSSNIQY
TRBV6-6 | ASSLQGSTNEKLF
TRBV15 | ATSGRLTDTQY
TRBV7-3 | ASRSGADTGELF
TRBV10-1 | ASSATGAMYEQY
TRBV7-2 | ASSPTAVAKNIQY
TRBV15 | ATSNNLANRGETQY
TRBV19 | ASSILRDGSSYEQY
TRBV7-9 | ASSPFRDTEAF
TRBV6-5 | ASSGGKTQY
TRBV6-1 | ASSEALAGGPSYEQY
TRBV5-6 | ASSPSLNSRPGELF
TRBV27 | ASSSRPQGGYEQY